Listed below are T cell receptor beta chains from one sample, sequenced in a study of PD-1 blockade in mismatch repair-deficient tumors. The table came from immunoSEQ multiplex PCR; TCRdb's copy has only in-frame clones and leaves some out. Among just under 80,000 clones, more than 80% were seen once, and the ten largest hold roughly 6%. Sample: peripheral blood, taken 44 weeks after starting pembrolizumab. Receptors originate from an adult with mismatch repair-deficient cancer. Both conserved end residues are part of each CDR3. Each record gives: D gene, clone size, J gene, V gene, CDR3 DNA, CDR3 protein. A D gene is named only where the DNA matches it firmly. Only part of the rows carry a size: once, few, many, or a class if the clone is expanded.

NA | NA | TRBJ2-4 | TRBV2 | TGTGCCAGCAGTGAAGCGCAACGGTGTTTTTTC | CASSEAQRCFF
NA | NA | TRBJ1-5 | TRBV19 | TGTGCCAGTAATGAACAGGGTTTGAGCAATCAGCCCCAGCATTTT | CASNEQGLSNQPQHF
NA | few | TRBJ2-3 | TRBV5-8 | TGTGCCAGCAGAGGGGGTATGGTGACAGATACGCAGTATTTT | CASRGGMVTDTQYF
TRBD2 | NA | TRBJ2-1 | TRBV2 | TGTGCCAGCAATACGGGAGGGCCGGATTATGAGCAGTTCTTC | CASNTGGPDYEQFF
TRBD2 | NA | TRBJ2-3 | TRBV7-2 | TGTGCCAGCAGCCCACGGGAGGCCACAGATACGCAGTATTTT | CASSPREATDTQYF
NA | NA | TRBJ2-1 | TRBV7-2 | TGTGCCAGCAGCCCCGAAGTGGTCTTGCTCTTC | CASSPEVVLLF
TRBD1 | NA | TRBJ2-5 | TRBV9 | TGTGCCAGCAGCGTAGCTGCACAGGGGGCTCAGGAGGAGACCCAGTACTTC | CASSVAAQGAQEETQYF
NA | NA | TRBJ2-1 | TRBV18 | TGTGCCAGCTCACCACAGGGGAATGAGCAGTTCTTC | CASSPQGNEQFF
NA | NA | TRBJ2-1 | TRBV7-2 | TGTGCCAGCAGCTTAGTATATGGTTACAATGAGCAGTTCTTC | CASSLVYGYNEQFF
NA | NA | TRBJ2-7 | TRBV6-5 | TGTGCCAGCAGGACCGACGTATTCTCTCTTTACGAGCAGTACTTC | CASRTDVFSLYEQYF
NA | many | TRBJ2-3 | TRBV7-9 | TGTGCCAGCAGCGCCGAGACTACTGATACGCAGTATTTT | CASSAETTDTQYF
TRBD1 | NA | TRBJ1-2 | TRBV19 | TGTGCCAGTAGTACCTCAGGGACAGGGACCTATGGCTACACCTTC | CASSTSGTGTYGYTF
TRBD1 | NA | TRBJ1-2 | TRBV27 | TGTGCCAGCAGTTTGACAGGGGCGGGAGGCTACACCTTC | CASSLTGAGGYTF
NA | NA | TRBJ1-2 | TRBV5-1 | TGCGCCAGCAGCCCAACACCCAATAAAAACTATGGCTACACCTTC | CASSPTPNKNYGYTF
TRBD2 | few | TRBJ2-5 | TRBV19 | TGTGCCAGTAGTCCATTACTAGCGGGAGGTGAAACCCAGTACTTC | CASSPLLAGGETQYF
NA | NA | TRBJ1-1 | TRBV6-6 | TGTGCCAGCAGAAGCCGCCAGGGATCCACTGAAGCTTTCTTT | CASRSRQGSTEAFF
NA | NA | TRBJ1-1 | TRBV7-2 | TGTGCCAGCAGCCCCATGGGGATGAACACTGAAGCTTTCTTT | CASSPMGMNTEAFF
TRBD1 | NA | TRBJ2-1 | TRBV7-2 | TGTGCCAGTTGGAGATCGTCCGACAGGGGCAGGAATGAGCAGTTCTTC | CASWRSSDRGRNEQFF
TRBD1 | once | TRBJ2-1 | TRBV4-3 | TGCGCCAGCAGCCCTTCCTGGACAGGGAAAAATGAGCAGTTCTTC | CASSPSWTGKNEQFF
TRBD1 | few | TRBJ1-2 | TRBV25-1 | TGTGCCAGCAGGGGGACAGGGGATGGCTACACCTTC | CASRGTGDGYTF
NA | NA | TRBJ1-2 | TRBV5-1 | TGCGCCAGCAGCTTCAATCCGGAAGCGGGAGGCTACACCTTC | CASSFNPEAGGYTF
TRBD2 | NA | TRBJ2-1 | TRBV7-9 | TGTGCCAGCAGCTTATTGAGCGGGACTAATAATGAGCAGTTCTTC | CASSLLSGTNNEQFF
NA | NA | TRBJ2-3 | TRBV10-3 | TGTGCCACCCTTCCGGACGGGCTGTTCACAGATACGCAGTATTTT | CATLPDGLFTDTQYF
NA | once | TRBJ1-3 | TRBV9 | TGTGCCAGCAGCGTAGACGGAGGGTCTGGAAACACCATATATTTT | CASSVDGGSGNTIYF
TRBD1 | few | TRBJ1-2 | TRBV2 | TGTGCCAGCAGTGAGGACAGGGAGTGGGGCTACACCTTC | CASSEDREWGYTF
TRBD1 | NA | TRBJ2-2 | TRBV2 | TGTGCCAGCAGTGGCGCCCCGGGACAGGGGGCCCTCTACTACACCGGGGAGCTGTTTTTT | CASSGAPGQGALYYTGELFF
TRBD2 | NA | TRBJ2-3 | TRBV28 | TGTGCCAGCCATCCCAGCGGGGGCACAGATACGCAGTATTTT | CASHPSGGTDTQYF
TRBD1 | NA | TRBJ1-1 | TRBV7-8 | TGTGCCAGCAGACTAGGACAGGGCACATGGAACACTGAAGCTTTCTTT | CASRLGQGTWNTEAFF
NA | NA | TRBJ2-1 | TRBV6-6 | TGTGCCAGCAGTTACGGGGGTAATGAGCAGTTCTTC | CASSYGGNEQFF
NA | NA | TRBJ1-2 | TRBV4-1 | TGCGCCAGCAGCCAAGATGGGGAAGAACTTAACTATGGCTACACCTTC | CASSQDGEELNYGYTF
NA | few | TRBJ1-5 | TRBV28 | TGTGCCAGCCGAGTCAGGGCACAGGGTCAGCCCCAGCATTTT | CASRVRAQGQPQHF
NA | once | TRBJ2-3 | TRBV7-3 | TGTGCCAGCAGCCCCCTAGGCGGGATCAGAGATACGCAGTATTTT | CASSPLGGIRDTQYF
NA | NA | TRBJ1-2 | TRBV12-1 | TGTGCCAGCAGCCAAAACTTGACAGGCCAGTATGGCTACACCTTC | CASSQNLTGQYGYTF
NA | NA | TRBJ1-3 | TRBV28 | TGTGCCAGCAGTTTCGACTTCTCTGGTAACACCATATATTTT | CASSFDFSGNTIYF
NA | few | TRBJ1-2 | TRBV7-3 | TGTGCCAGCAGCTCCTACGGAGGACAGATCTATGGCTACACCTTC | CASSSYGGQIYGYTF
TRBD1 | NA | TRBJ1-4 | TRBV5-8 | TGTGCCAGCAGCTTGAGCGGGACAGGCTATGAAAAACTGTTTTTT | CASSLSGTGYEKLFF
NA | NA | TRBJ2-2 | TRBV7-7 | TGTGCTAGCAGCCGCGGACAGTACACCGGGGAGCTGTTTTTT | CASSRGQYTGELFF
TRBD1 | NA | TRBJ2-1 | TRBV5-1 | TGCGCCAGCAGCTTGGGACAGGGGGCTTACAATGAGCAGTTCTTC | CASSLGQGAYNEQFF
NA | NA | TRBJ2-2 | TRBV5-1 | TGCGCCAGCAGCCCCGACGGCGGATATAACACCGGGGAGCTGTTTTTT | CASSPDGGYNTGELFF
NA | NA | TRBJ2-7 | TRBV27 | TGTGCCAGCAGTTTAGGCGGGACCAGCTCCTACGAGCAGTACTTC | CASSLGGTSSYEQYF
TRBD2 | NA | TRBJ2-1 | TRBV15 | TGTGCCACCAGCAGAGGAGCGGGAGTCGCCTACAATGAGCAGTTCTTC | CATSRGAGVAYNEQFF
NA | NA | TRBJ1-3 | TRBV14 | TGTGCCAGCAGCCAGATAAACACCATATATTTT | CASSQINTIYF
TRBD1 | NA | TRBJ1-4 | TRBV10-2 | TGCGCCAGCAGAGCACAGGGGGCCCCTAATGAAAAACTGTTTTTT | CASRAQGAPNEKLFF
NA | NA | TRBJ1-2 | TRBV5-4 | TGTGCCAGCAGCTATACAGCATACTATGGCTACACCTTC | CASSYTAYYGYTF
NA | NA | TRBJ2-2 | TRBV5-1 | TGCGCCAGCAGCGACACCGGGGAGCTGTTTTTT | CASSDTGELFF
NA | few | TRBJ2-3 | TRBV19 | TGTGCCAGTAGTGCGAGGGCAGAGGCAGATACGCAGTATTTT | CASSARAEADTQYF
NA | NA | TRBJ2-7 | TRBV21-1 | TGTGCCAGCAGCAGGCGACAGGGGAGGGCCTACGAGCAGTACTTC | CASSRRQGRAYEQYF
TRBD2 | NA | TRBJ2-3 | TRBV5-1 | TGCGCCAGCAGCTTGGAGGGACTAGCGGGGAATACGCAGTATTTT | CASSLEGLAGNTQYF
NA | NA | TRBJ2-3 | TRBV27 | TGTGCCAGCAGTCCCCTACGTACAGATACGCAGTATTTT | CASSPLRTDTQYF
NA | NA | TRBJ2-1 | TRBV29-1 | TGCAGCGTTCGATGGAATTACAATGAGCAGTTCTTC | CSVRWNYNEQFF